The 16 T cell receptor beta chains given below trace back to one sample, sequenced in a study of T cell repertoires in cytomegalovirus infection. TCRdb recomputed calls from the reads with MiXCR, one row per CDR3 protein. The sample holds approximately 500,000 distinct CDR3 sequences; more than 15% are singletons and the top ten take around 25%. Sequencing was performed on CD8+ T cells from PBMCs. These receptors were obtained from a human donor in good health (CMV status not recorded). Some clones in this sample may be carry-over from other donors' samples.

Here the CDR3 reads CSASKSGGGYEQYF. In DNA, the CDR3 is TGCAGTGCTAGCAAAAGCGGGGGGGGCTACGAGCAGTACTTC. The chain combines TRBV20-1 with TRBJ2-7, with 10 bases matching TRBD2. The germline gives CDR1 DFQATT, CDR2 SNEGSKA (reference sequence). The V and J ends lost 3 bases and 3 bases, in that order; junction bases with no gene match: 5. This CDR3 contains 14 residues.

This clonotype was found many times. The CDR3 sequence is CASSSPSTGGNKGNTEAFF. DNA of the CDR3: TGTGCCAGCAGTTCGCCCTCGACAGGGGGCAATAAGGGGAACACTGAAGCTTTCTTT. The J gene is TRBJ1-1, the V gene TRBV27; 10 positions match TRBD1. Unmatched junction bases numbered 15, after V lost 4 bases and J lost 1 base. The CDR3 runs 19 residues. The germline CDR1 and CDR2 sequences are MNHEY and SMNVEV (reference sequence).

This clonotype has at least ten counts. This chain uses TRBV19 with TRBJ2-5; either TRBD1 or TRBD2 may supply D (6 bases each). The CDR3 is 15 residues long. CDR1 is LNHDA and CDR2 is SQIVND in the germline V gene (reference sequence). V shed 7 bases and J shed 3 bases, with 18 bases lying between them. CDR3 nucleotides: TGTGCCAGTACTAGGGGGGCGTCAAAAGAAGAGACCCAGTACTTC. Protein product: CASTRGASKEETQYF.

The sample holds a few counts of this clonotype. The chain employs TRBV4-2 and TRBJ2-2, with TRBD2 identical over 12 bases. The CDR3 totals 19 residues. The trim removed 5 bases at V and 5 bases at J, leaving 15 bases unmatched. Germline V CDR1 and CDR2: LGHNA, YNFKEQ. The CDR3 reads CASSGKGRLAGGRTGELFF. The CDR3 DNA is TGTGCCAGCAGCGGAAAGGGCAGGCTAGCGGGAGGGAGAACCGGGGAGCTGTTTTTT.

At least ten counts were recorded for this clonotype. This sequence joins TRBV7-6 and TRBJ1-6; D is undetermined. Deletions cut 1 base from V and 7 bases from J, with 17 bases between. Germline values: CDR1 SGHVS, CDR2 FNYEAQ. The CDR3 has 17 residues. CDR3 loop: CASSLVAGNRPNSPLHF. The DNA of the CDR3 is TGTGCCAGCAGCTTAGTTGCCGGGAATCGTCCGAATTCACCCCTCCACTTT.

This clonotype appeared many times. The V call is TRBV7-9, the J call TRBJ1-4; a weak D match, TRBD1 (5 bases). Germline CDR1 reads SEHNR; CDR2 reads FQNEAQ (reference sequence). This CDR3 is built from 14 residues. Trimming cost V 5 bases and J 5 bases, with 12 bases left between them. CDR3 protein: CASSPDTNNEKLFF. Here the CDR3 DNA reads TGTGCCAGCAGCCCGGACACTAACAATGAAAAACTGTTTTTT.

For this clonotype: This may be a read error, as it is one base from a much larger clone. The chain carries TRBV28 and TRBJ1-5; D is uncertain. CDR3 length: 15 amino acids. The germline V gene encodes CDR1 MDHEN and CDR2 SYDVKM. The DNA for the CDR3 is TGTGCCAGCAGTTTCCCTCGGTCTAGCAATCAGTCCCAGCATTTT. This gives the protein CASSFPRSSNQSQHF.

The chain joins TRBV7-2 to TRBJ1-2; a weak D match, TRBD1 (5 bases). The CDR3 is 16 residues long. The germline CDR1 and CDR2 sequences are SGHTA and FQGNSA. V was trimmed by 1 base and J by 7 bases, leaving 19 bases between them. The CDR3 bases are TGTGCCAGCAGCTTAGAACGGCGGGGGGGGGGGTTTGGCTACACCTTC. It translates to CASSLERRGGGFGYTF. Supplemented by reference TRBV7-2 and TRBJ1-2, the full variable domain reads GAGVSQSPSNKVTEKGKDVELRCDPISGHTALYWYRQSLGQGLEFLIYFQGNSAPDKSGLPSDRFSAERTGGSVSTLTIQRTQQEDSAVYLCASSLERRGGGFGYTFGSGTRLTVV.

In its sample, this clonotype was seen many times. CDR3 in DNA: TGTGCCAGCAGCTTGACCTCCGGGACAGGTTTCCACGAGCAGTACTTC. Encoded protein: CASSLTSGTGFHEQYF. The chain carries TRBV11-3 and TRBJ2-7; TRBD1 matches at 8 bases. J was trimmed by 5 bases and V by 3 bases; bases with no gene match: 12. This CDR3 region has 16 residues. The germline gives CDR1 SGHNT, CDR2 YENEEA.

This clonotype has more than one count but fewer than ten. The V call is TRBV20-1, the J call TRBJ2-5; tentatively, D is TRBD2 (6 bases). This CDR3 comprises 15 residues. V lost 2 bases to trimming and J lost 3 bases, with 16 bases between them. Germline CDR1 reads DFQATT; CDR2 reads SNEGSKA (reference sequence). The chain's CDR3 is CSARPYGGEEETQYF. CDR3 nucleotides: TGCAGTGCTAGACCCTACGGGGGAGAGGAAGAGACCCAGTACTTC.

At least ten counts were recorded for this clonotype. This chain links TRBV12-3 or TRBV12-4 with TRBJ2-7; a weak D match, TRBD1 (5 bases). This CDR3 has 13 residues. V was shortened by 6 bases and J by 3 bases, with 12 bases between the two germline ends. CDR3 sequence: CASSPRQFYEQYF. DNA for the CDR3: TGTGCCAGCAGCCCACGACAGTTCTACGAGCAGTACTTC.

This clonotype was seen only a few times. The chain has TRBV6-1 and TRBJ2-2; D call uncertain. V was shortened by 8 bases and J by 4 bases, with 8 bases between the two germline ends. The length of the CDR3 is 12 residues. Germline values: CDR1 MNHNS, CDR2 SASEGT. The CDR3 nucleotides are TGTGCCAGCGGTGGGATCACCGGGGAGCTGTTTTTT. Amino acid sequence: CASGGITGELFF.

This clonotype was picked up many times. The genes are TRBV7-9 and TRBJ2-7; 7 bases align to TRBD1. Germline V gene lookup returns CDR1 SEHNR and CDR2 FQNEAQ (reference sequence). The trim removed 4 bases at V and 2 bases at J, leaving 2 bases unmatched. This CDR3 comprises 13 residues. The CDR3 spells CASSSGQPYEQYF. Here the CDR3 DNA reads TGTGCCAGCAGCTCGGGACAGCCCTACGAGCAGTACTTC.

This clonotype showed up just a few times. The chain joins TRBV7-9 to TRBJ1-6, with a tentative D call TRBD1 (6 bases). V was cut by 5 bases and J by 5 bases, with 16 bases left in between. CDR3 size: 16 residues. The germline V gene has CDR1 SEHNR and CDR2 FQNEAQ (reference sequence). The CDR3 region has the DNA TGTGCCAGCAGCCCCACACAGGGCCCGAATAATTCACCCCTCCACTTT. This translates into CASSPTQGPNNSPLHF.

This clonotype was detected ten times or more. This chain joins TRBV5-5 and TRBJ2-7; TRBD1 matches at 8 bases. J was trimmed by 3 bases and V by 1 base; bases with no gene match: 3. Per germline, CDR1 SGHKS and CDR2 YYEKEE (reference sequence). This CDR3 contains 14 residues. The CDR3 nucleotides are TGTGCCAGCAGCTTGTGGACAGGGAACTACGAGCAGTACTTC. Amino acid sequence: CASSLWTGNYEQYF.

The V gene is TRBV10-3, the J gene TRBJ2-3; D is perhaps TRBD2 (7 bases). Germline V gives CDR1 ENHRY, CDR2 SYGVKD. The ends were cut back, 2 bases at V and 5 bases at J, with 14 bases in the middle. There are 15 residues in the CDR3. CDR3 loop: CAISEQEGGVDTQYF. The CDR3 DNA reads as TGTGCCATCAGTGAGCAAGAGGGGGGGGTAGATACGCAGTATTTT.